This T cell receptor (beta chain) was recorded in a study of spatial heterogeneity in lung cancer. J lost 7 bases, V lost 2 bases, and 3 bases had no gene match. The germline gives CDR1 SGDLS, CDR2 YYNGEE. The CDR3 sequence is 14 residues long. Study findings and constraints: Intratumoral expanded alpha and beta TCR counts were found to track tumor mutation counts.

The time point: sample taken at primary tumor resection. Without sorting, whole RNA was sequenced from tumor, nontumor lung or frozen PBMC. This clonotype was seen a handful of times. Its antigen is unidentified. MiXCR, run by TCRdb on the 5' RACE reads, gives a single entry per CDR3 protein. Among 6,500 to 8,500 distinct CDR3 sequences listed, around 3.1% were seen once. This receptor was identified in a male donor with early-stage non-small cell lung cancer. Source: lung tumor tissue, taken at surgery. This rearrangement joins TRBV9 to TRBJ1-5; 10 bases align to TRBD1. The CDR3 DNA reads as TGTGCCAGCAGCGTGGGACAGGGGCGCCAGCCCCAGCATTTT. Its translation: CASSVGQGRQPQHF.